One TCR beta chain is described in this entry. Two negative PCRs, clearance, or symptom resolution had been documented for recovered Cohort 3 donors. The CDR3 covers 15 residues. J lost 2 bases, V lost 2 bases, and 4 bases had no gene match. CDR1 and CDR2 from the germline V gene are SGHRS and YFSETQ. Clones were sequenced by immunoSEQ multiplex PCR, and TCRdb holds only the in-frame ones, with some missing. This sample has a few hundred thousand clones; 85% occur once, and the top ten carry 18%. This sample is drawn from a study of blood T cell repertoires in COVID-19. The wider study: Samples representing acute and convalescent COVID-19 were sourced from the United States, Italy and Spain.

The sequencing sample was made of PBMCs or T cells enriched from blood (not recorded which). This clonotype was obtained from a man aged 35 to 55 who had recovered from COVID-19. The chain carries TRBV5-1 and TRBJ2-1, with 7 bases lining up with TRBD1. CDR3 in DNA: TGCGCCAGCAGCTTCGGAGACAGGGCCTACAATGAGCAGTTCTTC. Amino acids: CASSFGDRAYNEQFF.